A single T cell receptor beta chain is shown here with its context. Source study methods: Amplification of reference gene primers was used by the study to estimate nucleated cell counts. Clones were read by immunoSEQ multiplex PCR, and TCRdb kept only the in-frame ones, dropping some. V and J calls plus clone size are reproduced from that table; the DNA served to infer D and trimming. The sample includes 360,000 or so clones, around 90% seen only once; the top ten take 6% to 7.5%. The data were taken from a study of blood T cell repertoires in COVID-19. Study background: Material from acute and convalescent COVID-19 was sourced from the United States, Italy and Spain.

Germline V gene sequence: CDR1 MNHEY, CDR2 SMNVEV (reference sequence). This CDR3 is 14 amino acids long. Deletions cut 2 bases from V and 4 bases from J, with 11 bases between. Source material: peripheral blood. The gene calls are TRBV27 and TRBJ1-1, with D tentatively TRBD1 (5 bases). This sequence was found in a man aged 18 to 30 with active or convalescent COVID-19. DNA of the CDR3: TGTGCCAGCAGTTTAGGGGCAGGGATCACTGAAGCTTTCTTT. This sequence encodes CASSLGAGITEAFF.